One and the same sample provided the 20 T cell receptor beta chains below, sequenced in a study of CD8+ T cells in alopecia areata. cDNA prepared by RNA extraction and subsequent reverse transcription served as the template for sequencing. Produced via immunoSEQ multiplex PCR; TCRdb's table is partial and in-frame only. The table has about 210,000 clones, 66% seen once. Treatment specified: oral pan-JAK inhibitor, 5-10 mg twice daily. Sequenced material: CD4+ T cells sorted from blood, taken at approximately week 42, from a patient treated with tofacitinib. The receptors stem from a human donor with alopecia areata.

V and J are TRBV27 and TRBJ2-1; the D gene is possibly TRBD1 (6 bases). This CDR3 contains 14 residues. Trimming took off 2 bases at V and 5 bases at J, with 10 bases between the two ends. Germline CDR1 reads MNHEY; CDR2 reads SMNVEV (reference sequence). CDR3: CASSLGGAHNEQFF. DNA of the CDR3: TGTGCCAGCAGTTTAGGGGGCGCTCACAATGAGCAGTTCTTC.

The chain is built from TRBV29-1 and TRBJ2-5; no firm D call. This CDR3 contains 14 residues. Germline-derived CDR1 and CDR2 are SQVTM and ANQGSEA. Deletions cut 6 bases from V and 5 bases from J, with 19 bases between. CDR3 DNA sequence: TGCAGCGTCAAACGATCCGTATCCGTGGAGACCCAGTACTTC. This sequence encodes CSVKRSVSVETQYF.

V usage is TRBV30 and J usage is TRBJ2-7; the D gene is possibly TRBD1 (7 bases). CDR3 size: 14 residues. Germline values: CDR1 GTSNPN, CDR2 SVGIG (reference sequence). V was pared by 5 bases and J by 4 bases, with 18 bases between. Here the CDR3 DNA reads TGTGCCTGGGGTCAGGGGGGCGGCAGATACGAGCAGTACTTC. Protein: CAWGQGGGRYEQYF.

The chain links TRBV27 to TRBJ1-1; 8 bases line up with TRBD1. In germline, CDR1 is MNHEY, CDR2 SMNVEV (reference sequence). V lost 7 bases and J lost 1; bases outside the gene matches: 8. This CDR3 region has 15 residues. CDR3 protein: CASTVTGAGNTEAFF. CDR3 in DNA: TGTGCCAGCACCGTGACAGGGGCAGGGAACACTGAAGCTTTCTTT.

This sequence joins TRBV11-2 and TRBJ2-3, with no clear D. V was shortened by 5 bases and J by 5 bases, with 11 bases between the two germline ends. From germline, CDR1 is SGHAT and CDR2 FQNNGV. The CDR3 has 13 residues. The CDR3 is CASSPNNRDTQYF. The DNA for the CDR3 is TGTGCCAGCAGCCCCAACAACAGAGATACGCAGTATTTT.

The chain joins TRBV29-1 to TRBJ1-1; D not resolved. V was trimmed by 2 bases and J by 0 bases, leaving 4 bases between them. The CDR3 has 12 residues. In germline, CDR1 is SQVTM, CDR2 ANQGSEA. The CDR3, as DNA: TGCAGCGTTGAAAAGATGAACACTGAAGCTTTCTTT. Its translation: CSVEKMNTEAFF.

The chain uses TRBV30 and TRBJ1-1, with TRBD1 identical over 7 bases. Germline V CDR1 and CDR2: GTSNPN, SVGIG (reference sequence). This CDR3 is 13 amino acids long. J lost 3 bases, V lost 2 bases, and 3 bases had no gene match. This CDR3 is CAWSRQGYTEAFF. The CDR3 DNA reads TGTGCCTGGAGTCGACAGGGTTACACTGAAGCTTTCTTT.

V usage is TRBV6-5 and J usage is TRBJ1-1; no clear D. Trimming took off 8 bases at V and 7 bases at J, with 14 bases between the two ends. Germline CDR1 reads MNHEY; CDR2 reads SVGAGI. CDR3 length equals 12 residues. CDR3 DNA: TGTGCCAGCGTCGGGTTAAGTAGTGAAGCTTTCTTT. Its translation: CASVGLSSEAFF.

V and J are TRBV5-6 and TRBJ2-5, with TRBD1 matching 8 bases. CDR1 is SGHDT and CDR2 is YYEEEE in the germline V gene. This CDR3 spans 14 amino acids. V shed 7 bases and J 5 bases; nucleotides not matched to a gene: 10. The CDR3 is CASYIGQGTETQYF. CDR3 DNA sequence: TGTGCCAGCTACATTGGACAGGGTACGGAGACCCAGTACTTC. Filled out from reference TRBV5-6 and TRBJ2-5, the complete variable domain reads DAGVTQSPTHLIKTRGQQVTLRCSPKSGHDTVSWYQQALGQGPQFIFQYYEEEERQRGNFPDRFSGHQFPNYSSELNVNALLLGDSALYLCASYIGQGTETQYFGPGTRLLVL.

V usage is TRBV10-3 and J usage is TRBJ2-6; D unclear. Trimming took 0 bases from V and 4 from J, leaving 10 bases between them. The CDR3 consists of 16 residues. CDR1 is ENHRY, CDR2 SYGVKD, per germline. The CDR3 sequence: CAISESTEWGANVLTF. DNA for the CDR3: TGTGCCATCAGTGAGTCGACGGAGTGGGGGGCCAACGTCCTGACTTTC.

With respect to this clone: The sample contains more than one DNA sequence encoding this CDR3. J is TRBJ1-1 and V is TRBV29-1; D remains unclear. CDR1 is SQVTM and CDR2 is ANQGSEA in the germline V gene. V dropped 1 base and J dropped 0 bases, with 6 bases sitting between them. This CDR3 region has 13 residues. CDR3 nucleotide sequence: TGCAGCGTTGAAGGAAGGATGAACACTGAAGCTTTCTTT. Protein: CSVEGRMNTEAFF. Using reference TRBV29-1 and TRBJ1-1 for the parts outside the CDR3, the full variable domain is SAVISQKPSRDICQRGTSLTIQCQVDSQVTMMFWYRQQPGQSLTLIATANQGSEATYESGFVIDKFPISRPNLTFSTLTVSNMSPEDSSIYLCSVEGRMNTEAFFGQGTRLTVV.

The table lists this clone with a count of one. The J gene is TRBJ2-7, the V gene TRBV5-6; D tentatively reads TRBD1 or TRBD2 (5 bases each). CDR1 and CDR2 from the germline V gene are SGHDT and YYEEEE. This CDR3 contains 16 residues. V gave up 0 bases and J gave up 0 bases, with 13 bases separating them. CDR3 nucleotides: TGTGCCAGCAGCTTGGTCCCGGGACCCTCCTCCTACGAGCAGTACTTC. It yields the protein CASSLVPGPSSYEQYF. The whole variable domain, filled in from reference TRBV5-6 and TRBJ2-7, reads DAGVTQSPTHLIKTRGQQVTLRCSPKSGHDTVSWYQQALGQGPQFIFQYYEEEERQRGNFPDRFSGHQFPNYSSELNVNALLLGDSALYLCASSLVPGPSSYEQYFGPGTRLTVT.

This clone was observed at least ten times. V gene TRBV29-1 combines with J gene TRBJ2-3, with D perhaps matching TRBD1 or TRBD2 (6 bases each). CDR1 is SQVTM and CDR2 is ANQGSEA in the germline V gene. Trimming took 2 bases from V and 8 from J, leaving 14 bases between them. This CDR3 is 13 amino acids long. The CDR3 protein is CSVEISGGGTQYF. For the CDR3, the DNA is TGCAGCGTTGAAATCTCCGGGGGCGGTACGCAGTATTTT.

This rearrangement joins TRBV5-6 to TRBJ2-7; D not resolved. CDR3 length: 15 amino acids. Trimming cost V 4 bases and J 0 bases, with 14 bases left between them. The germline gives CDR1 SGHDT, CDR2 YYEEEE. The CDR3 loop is CASSLGPRSSYEQYF. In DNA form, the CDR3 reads TGTGCCAGCAGCCTCGGACCGAGGAGCTCCTACGAGCAGTACTTC.

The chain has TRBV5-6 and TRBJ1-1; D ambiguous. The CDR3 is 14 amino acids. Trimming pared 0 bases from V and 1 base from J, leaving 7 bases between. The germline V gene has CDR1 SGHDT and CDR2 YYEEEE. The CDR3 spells CASSLGRQNTEAFF. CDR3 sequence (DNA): TGTGCCAGCAGCTTGGGCAGACAGAACACTGAAGCTTTCTTT.

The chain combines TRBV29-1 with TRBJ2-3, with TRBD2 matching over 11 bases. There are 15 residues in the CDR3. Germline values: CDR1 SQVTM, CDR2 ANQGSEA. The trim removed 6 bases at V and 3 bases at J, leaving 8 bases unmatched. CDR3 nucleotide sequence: TGCAGCGTCGACCGGGGACTAGCGGAAACAGATACGCAGTATTTT. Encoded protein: CSVDRGLAETDTQYF.

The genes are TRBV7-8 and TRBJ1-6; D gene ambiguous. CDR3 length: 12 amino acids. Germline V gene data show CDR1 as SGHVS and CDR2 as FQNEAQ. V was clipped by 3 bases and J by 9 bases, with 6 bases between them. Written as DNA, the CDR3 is TGTGCCAGCAGCTTCGTGGGTTCACCCCTCCACTTT. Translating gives CASSFVGSPLHF.

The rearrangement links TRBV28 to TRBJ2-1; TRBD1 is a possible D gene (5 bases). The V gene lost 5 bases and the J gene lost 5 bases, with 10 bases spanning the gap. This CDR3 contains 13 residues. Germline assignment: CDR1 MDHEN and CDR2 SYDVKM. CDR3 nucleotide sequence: TGTGCCAGCAGTATGTTGACAGACAATGAGCAGTTCTTC. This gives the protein CASSMLTDNEQFF.

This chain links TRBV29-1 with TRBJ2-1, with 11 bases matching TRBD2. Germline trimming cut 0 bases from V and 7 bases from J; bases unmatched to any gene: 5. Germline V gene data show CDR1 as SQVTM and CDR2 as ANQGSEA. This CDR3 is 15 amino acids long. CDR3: CSVEERLAGWNEQFF. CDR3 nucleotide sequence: TGCAGCGTTGAAGAGAGACTAGCGGGGTGGAATGAGCAGTTCTTC.

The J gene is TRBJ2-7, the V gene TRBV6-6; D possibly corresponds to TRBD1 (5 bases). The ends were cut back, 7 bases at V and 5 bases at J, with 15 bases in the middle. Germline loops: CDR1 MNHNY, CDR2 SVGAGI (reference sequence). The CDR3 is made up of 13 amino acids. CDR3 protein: CASTRRVVDEQYF. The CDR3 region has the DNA TGTGCCAGCACTCGCAGGGTTGTGGACGAGCAGTACTTC.